Listed below are T cell receptor beta chains from one sample, sequenced in a study of blood T cells in healthy people across ages. TCRdb itself ran the 5' RACE reads through MiXCR, one entry per CDR3 protein. The repertoire holds approximately 800,000 distinct CDR3 sequences, approximately 55% seen once, with about 42% in the top ten. The sequenced sample was blood. Receptors were obtained from a man older than 75 in good health. Each CDR3 is given with its conserved first and last residue. The D gene is left open where the match is weak. Rows may omit the clone size; those that give it use once, few, many or a size class.

DNA	CDR3	J	V	D	size
TGTGCCAGCAGGGCGTCTAGCTACAATGAGCAGTTCTTC	CASRASSYNEQFF	TRBJ2-1	TRBV3-1	-	-
TGTGCCACCAGTGGGACAGGGGTGGCAGATACGCAGTATTTT	CATSGTGVADTQYF	TRBJ2-3	TRBV24-1	TRBD1	few
TGTGCCGGCAGCTACGGACCCCAGACCCTAAGAGAGACCCAGTACTTC	CAGSYGPQTLRETQYF	TRBJ2-5	TRBV7-8	-	-
TGTGCCAGCAGCTTGCCCGGGCGGGCCTACGAGCAGTACTTC	CASSLPGRAYEQYF	TRBJ2-7	TRBV5-4	-	-
TGTGCCAGCAGCCCTAGTTACCGACTAGCGGGAGATACGCAGTATTTT	CASSPSYRLAGDTQYF	TRBJ2-3	TRBV6-2/TRBV6-3	TRBD2	-
TGTGCCAGCAGACCGACCCCTAGCGGTCCCTACGAGCAGTACTTC	CASRPTPSGPYEQYF	TRBJ2-7	TRBV5-5	TRBD2	few
TGTGCCAGCAGCTTATCAAAGGCGGGGGTCGGAAATGAGCAGTTCTTC	CASSLSKAGVGNEQFF	TRBJ2-1	TRBV7-4	TRBD2	-
TGCAGCGTAGGAGGGACTAGCGGTTTTAATGAGCAGTACTTC	CSVGGTSGFNEQYF	TRBJ2-7	TRBV29-1	TRBD2	once
TGTGCCTGGAGTGTAGCGTTTAAATCCGAGACCCAGTACTTC	CAWSVAFKSETQYF	TRBJ2-5	TRBV30	-	-
TGTGCCAGCAGTTTTTCCAAAGGCGGGGGGTCTAGCGGGAGAAGATCAACGGACGAGCAGTACTTC	CASSFSKGGGSSGRRSTDEQYF	TRBJ2-7	TRBV6-5	TRBD2	-
TGCAGTGCTAGAGACCCCAGACTAGCGCTCGAGACCCAGTACTTC	CSARDPRLALETQYF	TRBJ2-5	TRBV20-1	TRBD2	-
TGTGCCAGCAGTTTAGAGGGGGCGCGTACGACCATTGGGTACACCTTC	CASSLEGARTTIGYTF	TRBJ1-2	TRBV12-3/TRBV12-4	TRBD1	-
TGCAGTGCCATAGATAGTAGACAGGGGATAGTCACCTTC	CSAIDSRQGIVTF	TRBJ1-2	TRBV20-1	TRBD1	-
TGTGCCAGTGACGGGCTAGTTGGTGAGCAGTTCTTC	CASDGLVGEQFF	TRBJ2-1	TRBV28	-	-
TGCAGTGCTCCGACAGGCGAAACCTACGAGCAGTACTTC	CSAPTGETYEQYF	TRBJ2-7	TRBV20-1	-	-
TGCAGTGCTTCGGTGGGGGTGGGCTCCTACGAGCAGTACTTC	CSASVGVGSYEQYF	TRBJ2-7	TRBV20-1	-	-
TGTGCCAGCAGTTTAGGGACAGGGGTTCAGCCCCAGCATTTT	CASSLGTGVQPQHF	TRBJ1-5	TRBV28	TRBD1	-
TGTGCCAGCGCACCACCGGGACAGGGGAGAGCTTTCTTT	CASAPPGQGRAFF	TRBJ1-1	TRBV18	TRBD1	-
TGCAGTGCCCGGACAGGAATGAGCGAGCAGTACTTC	CSARTGMSEQYF	TRBJ2-7	TRBV20-1	TRBD1	few
TGTGCCAGCAGCGCGCCCGGGACAGTTTCTACCGAGCAGTACTTC	CASSAPGTVSTEQYF	TRBJ2-7	TRBV2	TRBD1	once
TGTGCCAGCAGTTTATTCCCGACGGGGGGTGACTATGGCTACACCTTC	CASSLFPTGGDYGYTF	TRBJ1-2	TRBV27	-	few
TGCGCCAGCAGCTTGCTTCAGGGCTTCGGTGGGGCCAACGTCCCGACTTTC	CASSLLQGFGGANVPTF	TRBJ2-6	TRBV5-1	-	-
TGCAGTGCCCGGGACAGTGTAAACTATGGTTACACCTTC	CSARDSVNYGYTF	TRBJ1-2	TRBV20-1	TRBD1	-
TGTGCCGGCAGCTTAGGAGGGGGCGCGGGAGAGCAGTACTTC	CAGSLGGGAGEQYF	TRBJ2-5	TRBV7-9	-	-
TGCAGTGCTGCCTTGGAGATCGCGGTCGGAGATACGCAGTATTTT	CSAALEIAVGDTQYF	TRBJ2-3	TRBV20-1	-	few
TGTGCCAGCAGCTTGGGGCTCGGGCTAGCGGGAGTCAGATACGCGTATTTT	CASSLGLGLAGVRYAYF	TRBJ2-3	TRBV11-2	TRBD2	many
TGCGCCAGCAGCTTCGGGACTAGCTATTACAATGAGCAGTTCTTC	CASSFGTSYYNEQFF	TRBJ2-1	TRBV5-1	TRBD2	-